Reported below is one T cell receptor (beta chain). The antigen remains undetermined. A read error may account for a junction end that differs from germline. These data are taken from a study of T cell repertoires in cytomegalovirus infection. Findings and limits, study-wide: There were HLA-C-restricted CMV-specific TCR beta clonotypes dominating the ex vivo response.

A single record per CDR3 protein comes from TCRdb applying MiXCR to the reads. The sample shows hundreds of thousands of distinct CDR3 sequences, 33% of them seen only once. This clonotype was obtained from a human donor in good health (CMV status not recorded). Some clones in this sample may be carry-over from other donors' samples. This material consisted of cultured PBMCs, taken from culture after CMV antigen stimulation.

The CDR3 here is CASSTDSSPSF. CDR3 DNA sequence: TGTGCCAGTAGCACGGACAGCTCTCCTTCCTTT. The V gene is TRBV19, the J gene TRBJ1-4; maybe TRBD1 (6 bases). The V gene's germline CDR1 is LNHDA and CDR2 SQIVND (reference sequence). The CDR3 is 11 amino acids.